Listed below are T cell receptor beta chains from one sample, sequenced in a study of T cells in localized non-small cell lung cancer. Some clones are missing from TCRdb's copy, which holds only in-frame ones; the method was immunoSEQ multiplex PCR. Of some 33,000 clones in the sample, 90% to 95% were seen once. Specimen: PBMCs, collected before any cancer treatment. These receptor sequences come from a man aged 35 to 70 with stage II lung adenocarcinoma. CDR3s leave out the opening cysteine and the closing phenylalanine or tryptophan.

>TRBV10-1
ASSGTPGTGNFYNEQF
>TRBV6-4
AIAAARDRKETQY
>TRBV25-1
ASSELWDETQY
>TRBV9
ASSVLTDTQY
>TRBV7-8
ASRISANTGELF
>TRBV18
ASSPRTSARGPGELF
>TRBV5-1
ASSFREASYEQY
>TRBV20-1
SASGRQY
>TRBV5-4
ASSLAIQKGTPEAF
>TRBV6-5
ASRSGATDTQY
>TRBV6-6
ASSPGVEQF
>TRBV18
ASSREQGLFYEQY
>TRBV5-4
ASSSPGLAGGDEQF
>TRBV7-2
ASSLLAGGGNIQY
>TRBV6-1
ASSSRDDTDTQY
>TRBV5-1
ASSPSQGGGNSPLH
>TRBV7-3
ASSLKLGIGETQY
>TRBV19
ASSIQGVETQY
>TRBV27
ASRRRGGESYEQY
>TRBV5-1
ASSLGTGFSYEQY
>TRBV14
ASSPTGRVGTEAF
>TRBV5-4
ASSQGNMNTEAF
>TRBV7-2
ASSLVRGIWLYNEQF
>TRBV7-9
ASGSMGQGGNEQF
>TRBV2
ASSDGTAYGYT
>TRBV29-1
SVGPVTGIYGYT
>TRBV4-1
ASSQEPRQGQETQY
>TRBV2
ASSDRTGVGSEAF
>TRBV19
ATDRDDSGNTIY
>TRBV19
ASSIQGDGGYT
>TRBV6-1
ASSRGYEQY
>TRBV25-1
ASSEPDGKGSLH
>TRBV5-4
ASSDRGDEQY
>TRBV29-1
SASDRGSEQY
>TRBV6-1
ASSTRRATNEKLF
>TRBV6-1
ASSDIIAGHEQF
>TRBV30
AHSNAGGRNIQY
>TRBV25-1
ASSMGAPSEQY
>TRBV9
ASSRSGANSYNEQF
>TRBV27
ASSLAGTSGTEQY
>TRBV19
ASSVQGAPKNIQY
>TRBV7-9
ASSLSGQLEAF
>TRBV21-1
ASSPKRPKDLAF
>TRBV4-1
ASSRSGTTLLFTYNEQF
>TRBV11-2
ASSLHSTYEQY
>TRBV11-2
ASSLGTGVSEQY
>TRBV19
ASSIRDRDNEQF
>TRBV9
ASSVLEGEGYEQY
>TRBV2
ASNLNPPGPNQPQH
>TRBV11-2
ASSPAVYAGINEQF
>TRBV19
ASTPRESIGNTIY
>TRBV5-8
ASSLAGLGYEQY
>TRBV5-1
ASSLSGWGRTDTQY
>TRBV7-2
ASSLGSGQGSLHTQY
>TRBV11-2
ASSLTQGQGGYEQY
>TRBV7-2
ASSKDRGYGYT
>TRBV5-8
ASSRDSVGEKLF
>TRBV10-3
AISGTSGRGHSYEQY